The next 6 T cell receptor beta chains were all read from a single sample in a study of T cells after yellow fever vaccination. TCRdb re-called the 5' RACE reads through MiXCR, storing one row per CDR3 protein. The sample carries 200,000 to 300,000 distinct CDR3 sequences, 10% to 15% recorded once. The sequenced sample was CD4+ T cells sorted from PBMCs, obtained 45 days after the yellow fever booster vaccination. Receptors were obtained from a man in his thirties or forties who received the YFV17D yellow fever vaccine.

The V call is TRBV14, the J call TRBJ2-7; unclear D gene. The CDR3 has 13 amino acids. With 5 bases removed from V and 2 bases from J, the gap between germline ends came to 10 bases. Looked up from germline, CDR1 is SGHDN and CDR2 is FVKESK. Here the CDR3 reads CASSVGGPYEQYF. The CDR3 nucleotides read TGTGCCAGCAGCGTAGGTGGCCCCTACGAGCAGTACTTC.

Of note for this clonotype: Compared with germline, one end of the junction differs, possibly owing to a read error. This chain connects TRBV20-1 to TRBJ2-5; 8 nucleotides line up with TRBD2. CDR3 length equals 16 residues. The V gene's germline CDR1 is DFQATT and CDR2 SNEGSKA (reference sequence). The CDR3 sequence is CSSRDLTGGMRETQYF. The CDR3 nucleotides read TGCAGTTCTAGAGATCTGACGGGAGGGATGAGGGAGACCCAGTACTTC.

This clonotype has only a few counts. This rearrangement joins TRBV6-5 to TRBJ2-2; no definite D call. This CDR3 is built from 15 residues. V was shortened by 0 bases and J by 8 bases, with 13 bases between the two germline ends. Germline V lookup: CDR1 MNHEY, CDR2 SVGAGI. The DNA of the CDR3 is TGTGCCAGCAGTTACTCCCCGGAGACTTCTGGGGAGCTGTTTTTT. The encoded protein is CASSYSPETSGELFF.

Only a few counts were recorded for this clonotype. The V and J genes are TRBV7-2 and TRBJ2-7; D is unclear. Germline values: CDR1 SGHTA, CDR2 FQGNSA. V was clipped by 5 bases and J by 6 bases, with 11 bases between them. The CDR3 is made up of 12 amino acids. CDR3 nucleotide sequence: TGTGCCAGCAGCACCCCGTTCGGCGAGCAGTACTTC. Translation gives CASSTPFGEQYF.

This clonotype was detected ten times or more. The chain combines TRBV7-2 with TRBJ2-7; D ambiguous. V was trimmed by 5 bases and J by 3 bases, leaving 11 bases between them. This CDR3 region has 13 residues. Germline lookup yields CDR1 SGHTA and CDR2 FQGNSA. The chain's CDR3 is CASSRTVNYEQYF. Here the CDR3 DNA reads TGTGCCAGCAGCCGGACGGTGAACTACGAGCAGTACTTC.

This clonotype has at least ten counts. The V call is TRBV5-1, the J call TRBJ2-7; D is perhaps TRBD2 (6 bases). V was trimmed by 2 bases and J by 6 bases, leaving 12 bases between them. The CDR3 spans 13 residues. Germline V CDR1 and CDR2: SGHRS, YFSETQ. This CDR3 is CASSLLAGGEQYF. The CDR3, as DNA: TGCGCCAGCAGCTTACTAGCCGGTGGCGAGCAGTACTTC.